A selection of T cell receptor beta chains follows, all from one sample in a study of cytomegalovirus exposure and HLA in healthy donors. The repertoire was sequenced with immunoSEQ multiplex PCR; TCRdb's copy has only in-frame clones and lacks some. This sample has more than 85,000 clones; approximately 82% occur once, and the top ten carry more than 0.95%. Sequencing used PBMCs. These receptors originate from a woman aged 18-29 years in good health and CMV-seronegative. CDR3s leave out the opening cysteine and the closing phenylalanine or tryptophan.

V gene	J gene	CDR3 protein
TRBV28	TRBJ1-1	ASRTGWGTTEAF
TRBV29-1	TRBJ1-2	SVRQGEAYGYT
TRBV27	TRBJ2-7	ASSLSVRDSFYEQY
TRBV6-5	TRBJ1-1	ASSYTHRDTEAF
TRBV7-3	TRBJ1-2	ASSLTGQGLWSYT
TRBV5-1	TRBJ2-3	ASSLQDRDTQY
TRBV19	TRBJ2-3	ASSIGERASNTQY
TRBV18	TRBJ2-2	ASSPRTSGSPGELF
TRBV5-6	TRBJ1-2	ASSLPDSLYGYT
TRBV14	TRBJ2-1	ASSQDLGDHRAPYNEQF
TRBV4-3	TRBJ1-3	ASSQAWDSSGNTIY
TRBV5-1	TRBJ1-4	ASSKGETNEKLF
TRBV15	TRBJ1-1	ATSRDPSNTEAF
TRBV5-1	TRBJ2-1	ASSLAPPGLAGSLEQF
TRBV30	TRBJ1-6	AWSDGGNSPLH
TRBV9	TRBJ2-7	ASSTASGASYEQY
TRBV4-3	TRBJ1-5	ASSQGGRQGVQPQH
TRBV30	TRBJ2-2	AFQNRDPWYTGELF